This TCR beta chain was obtained from a study of cytomegalovirus exposure and HLA in healthy donors (dated by TCRdb to the late 2010s). The study in broad terms: An earlier analysis of fewer than 750 of the donors reported about 280 Gb of sequence data and 90 million to 120 million unique TCR beta sequences obtained from 150 million to 200 million T cells. An early release covering roughly 600 HLA-typed donors comprised approximately 290 gigabases of sequencing data and about 90 million unique TCR sequences. Of the roughly 390 genotyped donors, roughly 80% fell in the genetic ancestry cluster associated with self-reported Caucasian donors. The aim of the study was to test whether cataloging public T cell receptors could identify signatures of past pathogen exposure. The T cell repertoires of about 700 subjects were profiled by immunosequencing and related to cytomegalovirus serostatus. Besides the first cohort of 550 to 750 subjects, a separate validation cohort made up of roughly 120 different subjects was used. To predict cytomegalovirus infection status, the study brought together high-throughput TCR immunosequencing, statistical association of individual TCRs with disease status, and machine learning. In a later analysis, previously published TCR beta repertoires from fewer than 750 donors were re-analyzed and high-resolution HLA genotyping was added so that TCR occurrence patterns could be studied. The later analysis used no new phenotypic data to find candidate immune exposures, relying instead on TCR beta sequences and their occurrence across donors. An earlier analysis of several hundred of the donors applied high-throughput TCR beta sequencing to assess whether each TCR beta V gene segment acted as functional or pseudogenic. Alongside the repertoire data, information on donor age, sex, ethnicity and CMV serostatus was compiled. Genome-wide SNP genotypes for about 60% of the 666 donors were used in a later genetic analysis, which treated that subset as a discovery cohort. Every repertoire in the discovery cohort had been generated on one and the same sequencing platform. HLA typing included class I and class II loci at four-digit resolution. The number of typed donors differed by locus: roughly 629-640 for A, B, C, DRB1 and DQB1; 500 to 550 for DQA1; approximately 600 for DPA1; and roughly 470 for DPB1. Because of strong linkage in the cohort, roughly five DR-DQ haplotypes were treated as single units for association and clustering. Among almost 400 genotyped donors of the cohort, an average of approximately 230,000 unique TCR beta nucleotide sequences were sequenced per donor, 15% to 20% of them non-productive.

Including cysteine and phenylalanine, the CDR3 has 17 amino acids. The retained sequence is limited to the CDR3, 51 bases, with the frame set at the first base. Sequences SGHTA (CDR1) and FQGNSA (CDR2) are obtained from the germline V gene. V is cut back by 5 bases and J by 2 bases, with 14 bases in the junction unmatched. Worth noting for this clone: This clone's antigen is unknown. No clone much larger than this one lies a single base away; base qualities are absent.

The cohort comprised several hundred healthy bone marrow donors. All cohort members were sampled while nominally healthy, although unrecorded immune exposures were likely present. The donor tested CMV seropositive and was one of the 289 seropositive cohort members. A peripheral blood sample was provided by each donor, and peripheral blood mononuclear cells were used for TCR beta sequencing. The Qiagen DNeasy Blood Extraction Kit was used to extract genomic DNA from the blood cell samples. Study-wide findings and limitations: Because counts were too low, about 17 rarely observed V segments, including chromosome 9 orphons, were excluded from the earlier analysis of several hundred of the donors. A few of the identified cytomegalovirus-associated TCR beta chains were confirmed in vitro to be specific for cytomegalovirus antigens. According to a later genetic analysis, donors in an Asian-associated ancestry cluster had fewer N-insertions in productive TCRs than the approximately 690-donor mean. When HLA alleles, especially DR and DQ, strongly co-occurred, attributing TCR associations to individual alleles was difficult. This cohort had only TCR beta chains sequenced, and the lack of alpha or paired-chain data limited which features could be detected. A further reported finding was that TCR beta sequences accurately predicted the HLA-A and HLA-B alleles for most subjects in the first cohort. It was suggested by the authors that the approach could potentially be generalized to other disease states and immunological phenotypes. Because some donors lacked HLA typing at each locus, the association tests relied only on the typed subset. Immune exposure information for the cohort was limited to CMV serostatus. Compared with equally common non-associated chains, HLA-associated TCR beta chains in a later analysis were more clonally expanded and had lower generation probabilities. Sequencing depth was assumed to be roughly uniform across donors in the presence/absence analyses, though that assumption may not hold. Most TCR sequences were seen in very few donors, while some public TCRs were found in many individuals. Most CMV-associated TCR beta chains appeared to be HLA-restricted in a later analysis, and the HLA associations seemed to be driven largely by CMV exposure. In the study, 150 to 200 TCR beta chains were listed as associated with cytomegalovirus. Linkage disequilibrium might explain the correlated functional status among segregating V segments, but an unknown experimental factor could not be ruled out. Several of the top co-occurrence clusters appeared to be linked to parvovirus B19, influenza, CMV and Epstein-Barr virus, according to a later analysis. A later analysis found that TCR association rates varied across HLA loci, with DRB1 alleles showing the most associated TCRs and HLA-C alleles the fewest. The classifier was reported to diagnose cytomegalovirus status with high specificity and sensitivity in both the original cohort and the validation cohort. In a later analysis, about 16,000 TCR beta sequences were associated with specific HLA alleles at a false discovery rate of 0.05. The 87-base-pair reads could not distinguish some IMGT-functional V segments, including TRBV6-2 and TRBV6-3, so those segments were excluded. An earlier analysis of roughly 570 of the donors showed that most TCR beta V segments appeared in productive rearrangements either about 87% or about 30% of the time, which broadly matched IMGT annotations. An association between a missense DCLRE1C variant and V-gene and J-gene trimming of TCR beta chains was found in a later genetic analysis and replicated in an independent cohort. A cluster of highly shared sequence variants was judged likely to represent a technical artifact of the sequencing pipeline.

The library was built by means of the immunoSEQ multiplex PCR assay. For the multiplex PCR, a mixture combining 60 forward primers for TCR Vbeta segments and 13 reverse primers for TCR Jbeta segments was used. The CDR3 region of rearranged TCR beta genes was amplified from genomic DNA with a multiplex PCR assay. The Illumina HiSeq System was used to sequence the amplified TCR beta libraries as 87-base-pair reads. Turning to the authors' computational methods: A later analysis tallied roughly 80 million unique TCR beta chains across the 600 to 700 repertoires, and 10 million to 11 million of those chains were shared by two or more donors. A nearest-neighbor algorithm error-corrected the raw reads and collapsed the reads into unique sequences, merging closely related sequences to remove PCR and sequencing errors. To assign V, D and J gene segments, CDR3 sequences were aligned to IMGT reference sequences. For a sequence to be retained, a match of at least six nucleotides to both a V gene segment and a J gene segment was required. A rearrangement counted as productive if the CDR3 had no stop codons and remained in frame with V and J, and every other rearrangement counted as non-productive. Following IMGT convention, CDR3 was defined as the stretch from the second conserved V-encoded cysteine to the conserved J-encoded phenylalanine. Sequences without an unambiguous match to a single V gene segment were excluded from the earlier analysis of almost 600 of the donors. An earlier analysis of approximately 590 of the donors classified V segments as functional when productive rearrangements were above 56.7% and as segregating when the standard deviation between donors was above 5%. To diagnose cytomegalovirus status from the catalog of TCR beta chain sequences, a statistical classification framework was built. V and J gene assignment, in a later analysis, came from comparing TCR nucleotide sequences with IMGT/GENE-DB human TR gene sequences. Using the TCRdist pipeline, a later analysis assigned CDR3 sequences along with most-parsimonious VDJ recombination scenarios. In a later analysis, each TCR beta chain was defined by its CDR3 amino acid sequence together with its V-gene family, and reads without a unique V-gene family were excluded. A later analysis removed 450 to 600 highly shared, low-generation-probability nucleotide sequences to deal with suspected cross-contamination and a sequencing artifact. In a later analysis, a clonal expansion index for each public chain was calculated from normalized within-repertoire ranks of inferred template counts. Generation probabilities in a later analysis came from a VDJ recombination model fitted to out-of-frame rearrangements, and those results were checked against IGoR. In a later analysis, TCR-TCR, TCR-HLA and TCR-CMV co-occurrence was scored with hypergeometric tests, and a repertoire-size bias correction was applied to TCR pairs. A later analysis estimated false discovery rates by permuting HLA or CMV assignments 20 times. A later analysis grouped co-occurring TCRs with DBSCAN, adding TCRdist sequence similarity when clustering within HLA-allele-positive subsets. Co-occurrence clustering excluded repertoires with fewer than 30,000 or more than 120,000 public chains, plus five with anomalous nucleotide sharing. What TCRdb holds here is the immuneACCESS table cut down to in-frame rearrangements. Part of the clones is not present; checked against another copy, under half of the missing clones reflect an unresolved V gene, and the others are unexplained. V, J and clone size are those of that table, while D and trimming were read from the DNA. Across this sample there are 150,000 to 200,000 clones, with roughly a tenth seen only once. The top ten clones comprise 1% to 1.5% of the sample.

The source material was PBMCs. This TCR derives from a woman aged 25-40 years in good health and CMV-seropositive. Rearrangement joined TRBV7-2 to TRBJ1-2, and TRBD1 matches 7 of the central bases. The DNA reads TGTGCCAGCAGCCCATCCCGGCGGACAGGAACCAACTATGGCTACACCTTC. Its coded protein is CASSPSRRTGTNYGYTF.